These 12 T cell receptor beta chains were all obtained from the same sample, sequenced in a study of cytomegalovirus exposure and HLA in healthy donors. Both 60 Vbeta primers and 13 Jbeta primers went into the PCR. TCRdb's table, derived via immunoSEQ multiplex PCR, lists solely in-frame clones and lacks some. The table shows 200,000 to 300,000 clones, with roughly 86% occurring only once. Sequences were obtained from PBMCs. These receptors originate from a woman in her thirties or forties in good health and CMV-seropositive.

V usage is TRBV28 and J usage is TRBJ1-3; a weak D match, TRBD1 (6 bases). In germline, CDR1 is MDHEN, CDR2 SYDVKM. This CDR3 region has 16 residues. The germline V and J ends were trimmed by 7 bases and 3 bases, with 19 bases remaining between them. The CDR3 nucleotides are TGTGCCAGCAATACCTACACAGGGTGGCATGGAAACACCATATATTTT. As protein: CASNTYTGWHGNTIYF.

The chain links TRBV30 to TRBJ2-3; D remains unclear. The ends were cut back, 3 bases at V and 0 bases at J, with 13 bases in the middle. CDR1 and CDR2 from the germline V gene are GTSNPN and SVGIG (reference sequence). This CDR3 spans 15 amino acids. The CDR3 region is CAWSAARASTDTQYF. CDR3 DNA: TGTGCCTGGAGCGCCGCTAGAGCTAGCACAGATACGCAGTATTTT.

This clone was seen a single time. V gene TRBV19 combines with J gene TRBJ1-5, with D perhaps TRBD1 (6 bases). Germline CDR1 is LNHDA and CDR2 is SQIVND (reference sequence). Trimming left V 5 bases short and J 2 bases short, with 16 bases between. This CDR3 has 16 residues. The CDR3 spells CASSDRTAMGNQPQHF. CDR3 nucleotides: TGTGCCAGTAGTGATCGGACAGCGATGGGCAATCAGCCCCAGCATTTT.

The V and J genes are TRBV19 and TRBJ1-5; D ambiguous. In germline, CDR1 is LNHDA, CDR2 SQIVND (reference sequence). The CDR3 loop spans 15 amino acids. V was cut by 3 bases and J by 6 bases, with 15 bases left in between. CDR3 in DNA: TGTGCCAGTAGTATGGAGGGCCAAGTCTCTCAGCCCCAGCATTTT. It encodes CASSMEGQVSQPQHF.

This clone was found once. V and J are TRBV7-8 and TRBJ2-7; 9 positions agree with TRBD1. The CDR3 spans 15 residues. Germline lookup yields CDR1 SGHVS and CDR2 FQNEAQ. V was pared by 5 bases and J by 3 bases, with 8 bases of the junction left unmatched. CDR3 bases: TGTGCCAGCAGCGTTACAGGGGGCGCGAACTACGAGCAGTACTTC. Protein: CASSVTGGANYEQYF.

This chain joins TRBV6-5 and TRBJ2-7; D gene unclear. Trimming removed 0 bases at V and 4 bases at J, with 7 bases between. The CDR3 consists of 13 residues. Germline V gene lookup returns CDR1 MNHEY and CDR2 SVGAGI. The CDR3 DNA reads as TGTGCCAGCAGTTACTCGAAAACATACGAGCAGTACTTC. The encoded protein is CASSYSKTYEQYF.

The gene calls are TRBV7-6 and TRBJ2-7; TRBD2 aligns across 9 bases. Germline-derived CDR1 and CDR2 are SGHVS and FNYEAQ. This CDR3 has 14 amino acids. V shed 3 bases, J shed 5 bases, and the junction held 5 bases outside the gene matches. This chain's CDR3 is CASSFSGLANEQYF. The CDR3 DNA sequence: TGTGCCAGCAGCTTTTCGGGACTAGCTAACGAGCAGTACTTC.

This clone was seen a handful of times. The chain is built from TRBV6-1 and TRBJ1-5; TRBD1 agrees at 10 bases. J gave up 2 bases and V 5 bases, and 3 bases lay outside the gene matches. Germline CDR1 and CDR2: MNHNS and SASEGT. This CDR3 region has 15 residues. The CDR3 protein is CASSSGTGGNQPQHF. CDR3 DNA sequence: TGTGCCAGCAGTTCCGGGACAGGGGGCAATCAGCCCCAGCATTTT.

J is TRBJ1-5 and V is TRBV18, with 8 bases lining up with TRBD1. With V trimmed by 3 bases and J by 5 bases, 3 bases remained unmatched. The CDR3 consists of 14 residues. In germline, CDR1 is KGHSH, CDR2 LQKENI. The CDR3 DNA follows: TGTGCCAGCTCACCCGGACAGGGCGATCAGCCCCAGCATTTT. Amino acid sequence: CASSPGQGDQPQHF.

The V and J genes are TRBV21-1 and TRBJ2-7; the table assigns TRBD1, which was not confirmed against the DNA. TRBV21-1 is flagged as a pseudogene. The CDR3 totals 16 residues. The CDR3 bases are TGTGCCAGCAGCAAAGAGGGTAGGGACAGGGCGAACGAGCAGTACTTC. Its translation: CASSKEGRDRANEQYF.

The chain links TRBV6-8 to TRBJ1-5; TRBD1 matches at 9 bases. J lost 3 bases, V lost 0 bases, and 21 bases had no gene match. CDR3 length equals 22 residues. Germline V lookup: CDR1 MNHGY, CDR2 SAAAGT. The CDR3 here is CASSYSNLQGAKARFDNQPQHF. For the CDR3, the DNA is TGTGCCAGCAGTTACTCGAATCTACAGGGGGCGAAGGCAAGGTTCGACAATCAGCCCCAGCATTTT.

V is TRBV2 and J is TRBJ2-1, with TRBD1 as a possible D gene (5 bases). The CDR3 has 15 residues. Per germline, CDR1 SNHLY and CDR2 FYNNEI. The V gene lost 1 base and the J gene lost 7 bases, with 14 bases spanning the gap. The CDR3: CASSEEGHAENEQFF. CDR3 DNA: TGTGCCAGCAGTGAAGAGGGGCACGCTGAGAATGAGCAGTTCTTC.